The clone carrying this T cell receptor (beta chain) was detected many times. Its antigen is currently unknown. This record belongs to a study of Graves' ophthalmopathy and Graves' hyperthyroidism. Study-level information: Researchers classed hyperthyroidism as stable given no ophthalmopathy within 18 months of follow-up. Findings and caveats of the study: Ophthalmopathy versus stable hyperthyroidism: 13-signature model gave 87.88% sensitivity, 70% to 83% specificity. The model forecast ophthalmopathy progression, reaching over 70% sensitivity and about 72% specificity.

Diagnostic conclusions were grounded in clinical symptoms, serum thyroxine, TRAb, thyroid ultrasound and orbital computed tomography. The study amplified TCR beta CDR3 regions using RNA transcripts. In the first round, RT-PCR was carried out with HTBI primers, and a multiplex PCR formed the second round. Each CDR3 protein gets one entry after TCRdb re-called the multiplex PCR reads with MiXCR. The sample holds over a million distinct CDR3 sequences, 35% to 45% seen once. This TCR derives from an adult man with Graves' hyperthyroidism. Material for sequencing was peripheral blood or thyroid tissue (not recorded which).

CDR3 sequence: CASSIDRGPQHF. As DNA, the CDR3 is TGTGCCAGTAGTATAGATCGTGGGCCCCAGCATTTT. V and J are TRBV19 and TRBJ1-5; D is unclear. The V end lost 0 bases, the J end lost 9 bases, and 6 bases lay between the germline ends. CDR3 length equals 12 residues. Germline V gene sequence: CDR1 LNHDA, CDR2 SQIVND (reference sequence).